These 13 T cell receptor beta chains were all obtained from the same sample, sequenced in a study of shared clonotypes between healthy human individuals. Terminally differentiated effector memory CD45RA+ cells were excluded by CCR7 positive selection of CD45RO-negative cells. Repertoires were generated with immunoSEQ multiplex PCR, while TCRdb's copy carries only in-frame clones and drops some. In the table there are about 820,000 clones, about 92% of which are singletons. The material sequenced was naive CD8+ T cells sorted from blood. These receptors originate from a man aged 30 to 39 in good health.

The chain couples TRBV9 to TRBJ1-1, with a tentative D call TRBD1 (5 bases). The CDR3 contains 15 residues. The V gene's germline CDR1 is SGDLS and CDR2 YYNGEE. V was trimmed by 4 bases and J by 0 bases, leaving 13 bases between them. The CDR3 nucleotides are TGTGCCAGCAGCACCCGGGACTTACTGAACACTGAAGCTTTCTTT. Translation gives CASSTRDLLNTEAFF.

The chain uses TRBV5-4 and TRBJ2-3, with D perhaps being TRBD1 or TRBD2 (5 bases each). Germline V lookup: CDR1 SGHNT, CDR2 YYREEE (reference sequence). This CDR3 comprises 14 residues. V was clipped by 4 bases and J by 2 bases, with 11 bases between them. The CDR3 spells CASSPRGLTDTQYF. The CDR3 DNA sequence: TGTGCCAGCAGCCCCCGGGGCCTCACAGATACGCAGTATTTT. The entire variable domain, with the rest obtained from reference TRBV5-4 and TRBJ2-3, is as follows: ETGVTQSPTHLIKTRGQQVTLRCSSQSGHNTVSWYQQALGQGPQFIFQYYREEENGRGNFPPRFSGLQFPNYSSELNVNALELDDSALYLCASSPRGLTDTQYFGPGTRLTVL.

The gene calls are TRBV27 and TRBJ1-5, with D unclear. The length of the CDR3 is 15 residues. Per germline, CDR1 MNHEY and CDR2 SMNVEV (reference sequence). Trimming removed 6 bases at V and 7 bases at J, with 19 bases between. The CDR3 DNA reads TGTGCCAGCAGAGGTGCCGCGGGGATAATCCAGCCCCAGCATTTT. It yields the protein CASRGAAGIIQPQHF.

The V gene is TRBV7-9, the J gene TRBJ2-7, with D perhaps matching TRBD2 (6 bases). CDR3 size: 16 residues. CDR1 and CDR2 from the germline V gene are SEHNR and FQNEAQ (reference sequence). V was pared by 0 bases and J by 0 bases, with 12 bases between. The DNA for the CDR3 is TGTGCCAGCAGCTTAGCTATTGGGGGGAGCTCCTACGAGCAGTACTTC. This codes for CASSLAIGGSSYEQYF.

The CDR3 DNA follows: TGTGCCAGCAGCCCGATTCCCGAGGGTCGGGGGACAGACCAAGAGACCCAGTACTTC. This codes for CASSPIPEGRGTDQETQYF. This chain connects TRBV9 to TRBJ2-5, with D possibly TRBD1 on 7 matching bases. This CDR3 spans 19 amino acids. The germline CDR1 and CDR2 sequences are SGDLS and YYNGEE. Trimming removed 4 bases from V and 0 bases from J, with 25 bases in between.

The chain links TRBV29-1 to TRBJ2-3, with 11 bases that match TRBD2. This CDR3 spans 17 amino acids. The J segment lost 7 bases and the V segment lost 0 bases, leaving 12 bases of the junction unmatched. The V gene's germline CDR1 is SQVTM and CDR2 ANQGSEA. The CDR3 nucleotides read TGCAGCGTTGAAGATCTGGGGAAGACTAGCGGGGTTTATACGCAGTATTTT. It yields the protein CSVEDLGKTSGVYTQYF.

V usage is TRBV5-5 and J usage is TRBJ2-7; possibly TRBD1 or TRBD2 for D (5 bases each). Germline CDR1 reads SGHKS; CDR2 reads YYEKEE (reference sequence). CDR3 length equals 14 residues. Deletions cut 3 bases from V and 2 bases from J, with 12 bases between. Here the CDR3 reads CASSYSGTPYEQYF. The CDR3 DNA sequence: TGTGCCAGCAGCTATTCCGGGACGCCCTACGAGCAGTACTTC.

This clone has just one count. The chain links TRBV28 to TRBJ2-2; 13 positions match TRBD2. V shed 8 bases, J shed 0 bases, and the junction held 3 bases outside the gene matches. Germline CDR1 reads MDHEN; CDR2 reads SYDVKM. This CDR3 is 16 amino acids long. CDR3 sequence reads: CASGLAGDANTGELFF. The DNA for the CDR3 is TGTGCCAGCGGACTAGCGGGAGACGCGAACACCGGGGAGCTGTTTTTT.

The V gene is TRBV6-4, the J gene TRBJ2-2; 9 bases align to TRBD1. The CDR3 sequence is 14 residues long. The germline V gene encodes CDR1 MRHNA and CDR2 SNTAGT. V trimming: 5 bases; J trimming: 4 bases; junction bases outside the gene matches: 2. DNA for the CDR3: TGTGCCAGCAGTAGGGGACAGGGCACCGGGGAGCTGTTTTTT. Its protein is CASSRGQGTGELFF.

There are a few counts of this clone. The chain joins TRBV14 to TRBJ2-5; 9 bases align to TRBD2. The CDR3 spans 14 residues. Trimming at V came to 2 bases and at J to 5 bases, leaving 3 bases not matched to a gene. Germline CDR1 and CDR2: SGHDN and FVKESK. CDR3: CASSQLAGRETQYF. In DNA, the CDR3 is TGTGCCAGCAGCCAACTAGCGGGAAGGGAGACCCAGTACTTC.

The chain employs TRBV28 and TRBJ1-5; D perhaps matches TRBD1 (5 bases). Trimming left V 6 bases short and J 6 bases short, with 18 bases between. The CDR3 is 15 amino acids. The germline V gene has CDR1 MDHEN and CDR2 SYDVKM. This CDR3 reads CASSSTAREGQPQHF. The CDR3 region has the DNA TGTGCCAGCAGCTCCACTGCCAGGGAGGGTCAGCCCCAGCATTTT.

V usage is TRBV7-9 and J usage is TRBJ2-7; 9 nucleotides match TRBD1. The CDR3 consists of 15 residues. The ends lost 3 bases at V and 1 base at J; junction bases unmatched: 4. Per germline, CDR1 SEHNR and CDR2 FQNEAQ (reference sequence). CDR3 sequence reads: CASSFRGQGSYEQYF. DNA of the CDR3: TGTGCCAGCAGCTTTAGGGGACAGGGATCCTACGAGCAGTACTTC.

This CDR3 is CASSSVNSGIAKNIQYF. Written as DNA, the CDR3 is TGTGCCAGCAGCTCCGTAAATAGCGGGATAGCCAAAAACATTCAGTACTTC. The V gene is TRBV11-2, the J gene TRBJ2-4; 8 bases agree with TRBD2. V lost 4 bases and J lost 0; bases outside the gene matches: 8. The germline V gene encodes CDR1 SGHAT and CDR2 FQNNGV. The CDR3 sequence is 17 residues long.